This T cell receptor (beta chain) stems from a study of control samples from healthy donors and cancer patients. Germline loops: CDR1 MDHEN, CDR2 SYDVKM. The ends lost 1 base at V and 8 bases at J; junction bases unmatched: 15. This CDR3 has 17 residues. Method: immunoSEQ multiplex PCR; TCRdb's copy keeps in-frame clones and lacks some. Found here are roughly 370,000 clones, approximately 92% of them singletons; the top ten hold more than 6%. The chain employs TRBV28 and TRBJ1-2, with TRBD1 identical over 8 bases. The source of this sequence is a man aged 35 to 55 with head and neck cancer. The sample comprised PBMCs. CDR3 bases: TGTGCCAGCAGTTTATTCAATTCGGGACAGGAGGGAAGAGGCTACACCTTC. Residues: CASSLFNSGQEGRGYTF.